Each of the 24 T cell receptor beta chains below was sequenced from the same sample in a study of blood T cell repertoires in COVID-19. Using immunoSEQ multiplex PCR, the repertoire was profiled, and TCRdb retains in-frame clones only, with some absent. The repertoire holds around 250,000 clones, with approximately 85% as singletons. The material sequenced was PBMCs or T cells enriched from blood (not recorded which). The receptors here all came from a woman in her forties or fifties who had recovered from COVID-19.

The sample holds one count of this clone. This chain links TRBV18 with TRBJ1-2, with 11 bases aligning to TRBD1. Germline-derived CDR1 and CDR2 are KGHSH and LQKENI. CDR3 size: 15 residues. V was pared by 3 bases and J by 4 bases, with 4 bases of the junction left unmatched. DNA for the CDR3: TGTGCCAGCTCACCCGGACAGGGGGCTGTCTATGGCTACACCTTC. Encoded protein: CASSPGQGAVYGYTF.

The chain links TRBV18 to TRBJ2-6; TRBD1 agrees at 8 bases. In germline, CDR1 is KGHSH, CDR2 LQKENI. The CDR3 is 18 amino acids. V trimming: 0 bases; J trimming: 2 bases; junction bases outside the gene matches: 6. The CDR3 is CASSPPSDRAPGANVLTF. The CDR3 region has the DNA TGTGCCAGCTCACCACCGTCGGACAGGGCCCCTGGGGCCAACGTCCTGACTTTC. The whole variable domain, remainder taken from reference TRBV18 and TRBJ2-6, is NAGVMQNPRHLVRRRGQEARLRCSPMKGHSHVYWYRQLPEEGLKFMVYLQKENIIDESGMPKERFSAEFPKEGPSILRIQQVVRGDSAAYFCASSPPSDRAPGANVLTFGAGSRLTVL.

CDR3 sequence: CASSLKNRGNTEAFF. CDR3 DNA sequence: TGTGCCAGCAGCCTTAAGAACAGGGGGAACACTGAAGCTTTCTTT. The V gene is TRBV13, the J gene TRBJ1-1; 7 bases line up with TRBD1. CDR1 is PRHDT, CDR2 FYEKMQ, per germline (reference sequence). V was pared by 5 bases and J by 1 base, with 7 bases of the junction left unmatched. The CDR3 has 15 residues.

CDR3 sequence reads: CASSLAQGQGWTGELFF. The CDR3 nucleotides are TGCGCCAGCAGCTTGGCACAGGGGCAAGGATGGACCGGGGAGCTGTTTTTT. The chain is built from TRBV5-1 and TRBJ2-2; 7 nucleotides agree with TRBD1. The CDR3 is 17 amino acids. Germline V lookup: CDR1 SGHRS, CDR2 YFSETQ. The J segment lost 5 bases and the V segment lost 0 bases, leaving 10 bases of the junction unmatched.

This chain joins TRBV3-1 (or the pseudogene TRBV3-2) and TRBJ1-5; D is perhaps TRBD1 (5 bases). This CDR3 comprises 14 residues. Germline CDR1 reads LGHDT; CDR2 reads YNNKEL (reference sequence). The V and J ends lost 3 bases and 5 bases respectively, with 11 bases between them. The CDR3, as DNA: TGTGCCAGCAGCCAGATCGGACACGATCAGCCCCAGCATTTT. It yields the protein CASSQIGHDQPQHF.

This rearrangement joins TRBV2 to TRBJ1-5; 9 nucleotides align to TRBD1. J gave up 1 base and V 5 bases, and 3 bases lay outside the gene matches. The V gene's germline CDR1 is SNHLY and CDR2 FYNNEI. The CDR3 has 15 residues. The CDR3 DNA reads as TGTGCCAGCAGTTGGGACAGGGCCAGCAATCAGCCCCAGCATTTT. Protein: CASSWDRASNQPQHF. The variable domain in full, with the rest retrieved from reference TRBV2 and TRBJ1-5, is EPEVTQTPSHQVTQMGQEVILRCVPISNHLYFYWYRQILGQKVEFLVSFYNNEISEKSEIFDDQFSVERPDGSNFTLKIRSTKLEDSAMYFCASSWDRASNQPQHFGDGTRLSIL.

The V gene is TRBV21-1, the J gene TRBJ1-6; the table's D gene call, TRBD1, was not cross checked with the DNA. TRBV21-1 is a pseudogene. The CDR3 runs 14 residues. The CDR3 protein is CASSKGPGLGPLHF. In DNA, the CDR3 is TGTGCCAGCAGCAAAGGTCCAGGGTTGGGACCCCTCCACTTT.

The chain joins TRBV3-1 (or the pseudogene TRBV3-2) to TRBJ2-5, with 13 bases lining up with TRBD2. CDR3 length: 15 amino acids. Looked up from germline, CDR1 is LGHDT and CDR2 is YNNKEL (reference sequence). The ends lost 5 bases at V and 5 bases at J; junction bases unmatched: 5. The CDR3 reads CASSFRTSGSETQYF. The CDR3 nucleotides read TGTGCCAGCAGCTTTCGGACTAGCGGGAGCGAGACCCAGTACTTC.

This clone was detected a few times. This chain connects TRBV21-1 to TRBJ2-7; the table gives TRBD1 as D, unverified against the DNA. TRBV21-1 is recorded as a pseudogene. The length of the CDR3 is 16 residues. DNA of the CDR3: TGTGCCAGCAGCAACGGGAGACAGGGGAAGCCCTACGAGCAGTACTTC. Residues: CASSNGRQGKPYEQYF.

The chain links TRBV7-9 to TRBJ2-1, with unresolved D. The V end lost 1 base, the J end lost 12 bases, and 13 bases lay between the germline ends. This CDR3 has 13 amino acids. CDR1 SEHNR and CDR2 FQNEAQ come from the germline V gene (reference sequence). Here the CDR3 reads CASSLVELTGQFF. CDR3 sequence (DNA): TGTGCCAGCAGCTTAGTGGAACTGACTGGGCAGTTCTTC.

The J gene is TRBJ2-5, the V gene TRBV4-1; 11 nucleotides agree with TRBD2. From germline, CDR1 is MGHRA and CDR2 YSYEKL. This CDR3 comprises 15 residues. Germline trimming cut 4 bases from V and 2 bases from J; bases unmatched to any gene: 3. CDR3 protein: CASSPGLAVQETQYF. DNA for the CDR3: TGCGCCAGCAGCCCGGGACTAGCGGTACAAGAGACCCAGTACTTC.

The chain uses TRBV27 and TRBJ2-1; weak D call: TRBD2 (5 bases). Trimming stripped 1 base from V and 3 bases from J, with 10 bases between. CDR1 and CDR2 from the germline V gene are MNHEY and SMNVEV (reference sequence). This CDR3 is 15 amino acids long. The CDR3: CASSLLGSYYNEQFF. DNA of the CDR3: TGTGCCAGCAGTTTATTAGGGAGTTACTACAATGAGCAGTTCTTC.

This clone was counted once. Here the CDR3 reads CASGLVGLADNEQFF. The CDR3, as DNA: TGTGCTAGTGGTTTGGTGGGACTAGCGGACAATGAGCAGTTCTTC. The chain uses TRBV12-5 and TRBJ2-1; 11 bases agree with TRBD2. Germline CDR1 LGHNT, CDR2 FRNRAP. Trimming took 0 bases from V and 5 from J; bases not matched to a gene: 0. The CDR3 has 15 amino acids.

V is TRBV11-2 and J is TRBJ1-6; the D gene is possibly TRBD1 (6 bases). The CDR3 runs 15 residues. The V and J ends lost 1 base and 9 bases respectively, with 13 bases between them. Germline values: CDR1 SGHAT, CDR2 FQNNGV. The CDR3 loop reads CASSLVMVRGSPLHF. Written as DNA, the CDR3 is TGTGCCAGCAGCTTAGTGATGGTCAGGGGTTCACCCCTCCACTTT.

The V and J genes are TRBV28 and TRBJ2-7, with D possibly matching TRBD1 (6 bases). V lost 4 bases and J lost 5, with 15 bases in between. The CDR3 runs 14 residues. From germline, CDR1 is MDHEN and CDR2 SYDVKM. The CDR3 coding sequence is TGTGCCAGCAGTTCAGGGACACCTCTGGACGAGCAGTACTTC. Translated: CASSSGTPLDEQYF.

The V and J genes are TRBV27 and TRBJ2-5; D unclear. The V end lost 8 bases, the J end lost 5 bases, and 9 bases lay between the germline ends. The CDR3 totals 11 residues. CDR1 and CDR2 from the germline V gene are MNHEY and SMNVEV (reference sequence). The CDR3 DNA follows: TGTGCCAGCCGAGGCCCGGAGACCCAGTACTTC. Amino acids: CASRGPETQYF.

CDR3 protein: CASSLDRDRVGYTF. The CDR3 region has the DNA TGTGCCAGCAGCTTAGACCGGGACAGGGTTGGCTACACCTTC. The rearrangement links TRBV7-9 to TRBJ1-2; 9 positions match TRBD1. The germline gives CDR1 SEHNR, CDR2 FQNEAQ (reference sequence). Trimming at V came to 1 base and at J to 7 bases, leaving 4 bases not matched to a gene. CDR3 length equals 14 residues. The whole variable domain, remainder taken from reference TRBV7-9 and TRBJ1-2, is DTGVSQNPRHKITKRGQNVTFRCDPISEHNRLYWYRQTLGQGPEFLTYFQNEAQLEKSRLLSDRFSAERPKGSFSTLEIQRTEQGDSAMYLCASSLDRDRVGYTFGSGTRLTVV.

The rearrangement uses TRBV28 and TRBJ2-3, with 8 bases lining up with TRBD2. CDR1 and CDR2 (germline): MDHEN, SYDVKM. Trimming cost V 3 bases and J 3 bases; bases outside gene matches: 8. The CDR3 is made up of 16 amino acids. For the CDR3, the DNA is TGTGCCAGCAGTTTTTCAGGACTAGCTTTAACAGATACGCAGTATTTT. Its translation is CASSFSGLALTDTQYF.

This chain uses TRBV5-1 with TRBJ2-7, with D tentatively TRBD2 (6 bases). Trimming took 4 bases from V and 6 from J, leaving 14 bases between them. CDR1 and CDR2 from the germline V gene are SGHRS and YFSETQ. This CDR3 spans 13 amino acids. The CDR3 here is CASSGGFGVEQYF. CDR3 nucleotides: TGCGCCAGCAGCGGGGGGTTCGGGGTCGAGCAGTACTTC.

This chain connects TRBV7-3 to TRBJ2-1; 10 nucleotides agree with TRBD2. V was clipped by 1 base and J by 6 bases; unmatched bases: 6. CDR1 is SGHTA, CDR2 FQGTGA, per germline. The CDR3 runs to 16 residues. CDR3 loop: CASSLIGAGGRNEQFF. The CDR3 DNA sequence: TGTGCCAGCAGCTTAATAGGAGCGGGAGGGCGCAATGAGCAGTTCTTC. The entire variable domain, with the rest obtained from reference TRBV7-3 and TRBJ2-1, is as follows: GAGVSQTPSNKVTEKGKYVELRCDPISGHTALYWYRQSLGQGPEFLIYFQGTGAADDSGLPNDRFFAVRPEGSVSTLKIQRTERGDSAVYLCASSLIGAGGRNEQFFGPGTRLTVL.

On this clone itself: The identical CDR3 is also encoded by other nucleotide sequences in the sample. The J gene is TRBJ1-4, the V gene TRBV5-6; weak D call: TRBD1 (6 bases). CDR3 size: 13 residues. CDR1 SGHDT and CDR2 YYEEEE come from the germline V gene. The V end lost 1 base, the J end lost 8 bases, and 9 bases lay between the germline ends. The CDR3 bases are TGTGCCAGCAGCTTGCCCACAGGGGAAAAACTGTTTTTT. Encoded protein: CASSLPTGEKLFF.

The chain links TRBV16 to TRBJ1-4; the match to TRBD1 covers 8 bases. Unmatched junction bases numbered 5, after V lost 3 bases and J lost 8 bases. Germline assignment: CDR1 KGHSY and CDR2 FQNENV. The CDR3 extends over 14 amino acids. The CDR3 region is CASSQDRAGEKLFF. In DNA form, the CDR3 reads TGTGCCAGCAGCCAGGACAGGGCTGGCGAAAAACTGTTTTTT.

V usage is TRBV12-3 or TRBV12-4 and J usage is TRBJ1-3; D is uncertain. This CDR3 region has 11 residues. Trimming took 8 bases from V and 0 from J, leaving 2 bases between them. Here the CDR3 reads CASRSGNTIYF. CDR3 DNA sequence: TGTGCCAGCCGCTCTGGAAACACCATATATTTT.

The chain couples TRBV15 to TRBJ1-4, with 8 bases that match TRBD1. Germline V gene lookup returns CDR1 LNHNV and CDR2 YYDKDF (reference sequence). V lost 4 bases and J lost 7; bases outside the gene matches: 11. The CDR3 has 16 residues. CDR3 in DNA: TGTGCCACCAGCAATCGACAGGGGATAATGGGTGAAAAACTGTTTTTT. Its protein is CATSNRQGIMGEKLFF.